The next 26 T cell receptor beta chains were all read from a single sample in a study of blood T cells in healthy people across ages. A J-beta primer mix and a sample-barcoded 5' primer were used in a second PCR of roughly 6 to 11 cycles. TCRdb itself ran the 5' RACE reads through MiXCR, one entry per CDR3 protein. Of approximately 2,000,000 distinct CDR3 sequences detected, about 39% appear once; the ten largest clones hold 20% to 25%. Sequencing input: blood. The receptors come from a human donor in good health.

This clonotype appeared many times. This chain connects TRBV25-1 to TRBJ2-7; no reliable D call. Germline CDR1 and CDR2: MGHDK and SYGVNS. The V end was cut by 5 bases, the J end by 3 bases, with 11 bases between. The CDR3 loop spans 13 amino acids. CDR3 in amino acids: CASSLSAGYEQYF. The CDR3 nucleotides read TGTGCCAGCAGTCTTTCAGCCGGCTACGAGCAGTACTTC.

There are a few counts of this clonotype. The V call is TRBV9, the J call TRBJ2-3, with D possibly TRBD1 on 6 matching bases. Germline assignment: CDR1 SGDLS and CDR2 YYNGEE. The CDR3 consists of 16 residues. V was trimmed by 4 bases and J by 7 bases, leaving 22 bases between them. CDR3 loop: CASSPSDSRVLNTQYF. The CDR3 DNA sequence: TGTGCCAGCAGCCCTTCGGACAGTCGGGTACTAAATACGCAGTATTTT.

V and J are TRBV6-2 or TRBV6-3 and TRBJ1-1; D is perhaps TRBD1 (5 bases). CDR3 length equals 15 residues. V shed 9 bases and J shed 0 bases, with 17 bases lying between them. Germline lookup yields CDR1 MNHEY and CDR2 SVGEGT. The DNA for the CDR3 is TGTGCCAGTACACTCGGGGGGAGTTTGAACACTGAAGCTTTCTTT. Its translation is CASTLGGSLNTEAFF.

Written as DNA, the CDR3 is TGTGCCAGCAGTAACCAACCGGGCCCCGCAGATACGCAGTATTTT. This codes for CASSNQPGPADTQYF. V and J are TRBV2 and TRBJ2-3; no definite D call. Trimming cost V 5 bases and J 4 bases, with 16 bases left between them. Germline CDR1 SNHLY, CDR2 FYNNEI. The CDR3 extends over 15 amino acids.

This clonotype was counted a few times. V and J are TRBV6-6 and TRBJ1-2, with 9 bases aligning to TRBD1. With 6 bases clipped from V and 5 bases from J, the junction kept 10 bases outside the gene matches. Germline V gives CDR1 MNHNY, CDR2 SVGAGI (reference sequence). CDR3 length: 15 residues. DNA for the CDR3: TGTGCCAGCAGCCGCGACACCGGGACAGGGTATGGCTACACCTTC. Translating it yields CASSRDTGTGYGYTF.

Written as DNA, the CDR3 is TGCAGTGCTAGTCCCGGACAGGGGATGTCCTACGAGCAGTACTTC. Translating gives CSASPGQGMSYEQYF. The chain links TRBV20-1 to TRBJ2-7; TRBD1 matches 9 bases. This CDR3 contains 15 residues. The germline gives CDR1 DFQATT, CDR2 SNEGSKA (reference sequence). Trimming cost V 3 bases and J 1 base; bases outside gene matches: 7.

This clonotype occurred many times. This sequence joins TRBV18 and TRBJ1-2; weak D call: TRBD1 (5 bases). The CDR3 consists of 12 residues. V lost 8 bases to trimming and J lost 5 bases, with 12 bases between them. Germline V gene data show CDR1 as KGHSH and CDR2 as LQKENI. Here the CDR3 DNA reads TGTGCCAGCAGTCCCCCAGGGTATGGCTACACCTTC. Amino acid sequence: CASSPPGYGYTF.

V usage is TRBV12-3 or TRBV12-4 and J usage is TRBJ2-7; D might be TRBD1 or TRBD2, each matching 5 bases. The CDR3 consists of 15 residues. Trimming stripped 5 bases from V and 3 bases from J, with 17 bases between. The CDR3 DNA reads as TGTGCCAGCAGTGGTTGGACAACACGGGGCTACGAGCAGTACTTC. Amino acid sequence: CASSGWTTRGYEQYF.

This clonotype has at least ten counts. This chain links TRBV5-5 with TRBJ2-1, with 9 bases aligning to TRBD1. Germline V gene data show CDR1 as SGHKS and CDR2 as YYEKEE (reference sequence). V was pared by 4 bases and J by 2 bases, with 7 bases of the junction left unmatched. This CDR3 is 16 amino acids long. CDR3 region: CASSGTGIKPYNEQFF. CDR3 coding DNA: TGTGCCAGCAGCGGGACAGGGATTAAACCCTACAATGAGCAGTTCTTC. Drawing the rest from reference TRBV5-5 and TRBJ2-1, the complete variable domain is DAGVTQSPTHLIKTRGQQVTLRCSPISGHKSVSWYQQVLGQGPQFIFQYYEKEERGRGNFPDRFSARQFPNYSSELNVNALLLGDSALYLCASSGTGIKPYNEQFFGPGTRLTVL.

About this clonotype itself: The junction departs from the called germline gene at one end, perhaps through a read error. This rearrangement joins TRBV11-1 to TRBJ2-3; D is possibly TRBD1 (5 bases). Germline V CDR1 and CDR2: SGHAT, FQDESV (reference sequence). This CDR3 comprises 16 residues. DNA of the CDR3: TGTGCCAGCAGCCCAGGACATAGGGGAAGCACGGATACGCAGTATTTT. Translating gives CASSPGHRGSTDTQYF.

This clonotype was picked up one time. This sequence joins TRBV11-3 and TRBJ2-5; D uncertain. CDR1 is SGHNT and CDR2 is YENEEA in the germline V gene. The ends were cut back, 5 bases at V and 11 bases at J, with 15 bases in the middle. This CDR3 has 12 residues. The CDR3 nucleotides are TGTGCCAGCAGCCTATTCTTCGATGAGCAGTACTTC. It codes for CASSLFFDEQYF.

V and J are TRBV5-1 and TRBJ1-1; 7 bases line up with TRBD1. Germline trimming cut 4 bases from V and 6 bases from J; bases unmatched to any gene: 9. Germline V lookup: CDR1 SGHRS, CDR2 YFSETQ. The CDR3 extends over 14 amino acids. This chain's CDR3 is CASSRQGSRPEAFF. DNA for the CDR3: TGCGCCAGCAGCCGACAGGGATCCCGGCCTGAAGCTTTCTTT.

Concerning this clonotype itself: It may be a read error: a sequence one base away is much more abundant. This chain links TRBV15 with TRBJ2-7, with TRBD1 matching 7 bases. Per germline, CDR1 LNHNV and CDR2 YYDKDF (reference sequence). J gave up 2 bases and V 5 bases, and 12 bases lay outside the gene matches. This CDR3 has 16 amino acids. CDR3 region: CATSGGWGRGTYEQYF. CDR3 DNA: TGTGCCACCAGCGGGGGATGGGGCAGGGGGACCTACGAGCAGTACTTC.

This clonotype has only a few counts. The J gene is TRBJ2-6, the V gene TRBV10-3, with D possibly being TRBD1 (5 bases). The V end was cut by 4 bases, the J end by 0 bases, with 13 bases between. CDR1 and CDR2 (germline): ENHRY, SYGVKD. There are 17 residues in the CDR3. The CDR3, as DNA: TGTGCCATCAGTGGGGGCCGAGGCCCCTCTGGGGCCAACGTCCTGACTTTC. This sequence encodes CAISGGRGPSGANVLTF.

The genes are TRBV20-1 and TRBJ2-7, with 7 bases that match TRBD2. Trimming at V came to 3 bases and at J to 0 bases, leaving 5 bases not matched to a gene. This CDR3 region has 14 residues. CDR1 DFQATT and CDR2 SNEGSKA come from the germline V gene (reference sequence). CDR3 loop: CSASPGGSSYEQYF. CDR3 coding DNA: TGCAGTGCTAGCCCCGGGGGGAGCTCCTACGAGCAGTACTTC.

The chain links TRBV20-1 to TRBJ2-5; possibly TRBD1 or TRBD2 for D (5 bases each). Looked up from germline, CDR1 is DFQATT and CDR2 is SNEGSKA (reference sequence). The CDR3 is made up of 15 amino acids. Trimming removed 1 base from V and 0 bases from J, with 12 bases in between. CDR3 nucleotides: TGCAGTGCTAGAGGGGACCCCCGGGACCAAGAGACCCAGTACTTC. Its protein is CSARGDPRDQETQYF.

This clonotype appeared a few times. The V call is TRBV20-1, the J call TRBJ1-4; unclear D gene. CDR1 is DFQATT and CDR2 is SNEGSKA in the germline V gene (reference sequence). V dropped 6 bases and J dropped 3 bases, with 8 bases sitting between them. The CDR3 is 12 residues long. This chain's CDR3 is CSAPSANEKLFF. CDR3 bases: TGCAGTGCCCCGAGTGCTAATGAAAAACTGTTTTTT.

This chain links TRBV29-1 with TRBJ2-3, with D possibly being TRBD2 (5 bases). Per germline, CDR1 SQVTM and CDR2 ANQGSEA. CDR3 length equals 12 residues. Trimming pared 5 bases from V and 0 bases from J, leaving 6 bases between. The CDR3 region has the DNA TGCAGCGTTCGGACTAGCACAGATACGCAGTATTTT. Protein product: CSVRTSTDTQYF.

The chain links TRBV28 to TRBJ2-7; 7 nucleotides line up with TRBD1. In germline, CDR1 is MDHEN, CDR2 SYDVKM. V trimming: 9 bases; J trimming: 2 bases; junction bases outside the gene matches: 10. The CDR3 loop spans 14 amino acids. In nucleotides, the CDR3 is TGTGCCAGTGAAGGGGACAGCTTGACCTACGAGCAGTACTTC. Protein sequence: CASEGDSLTYEQYF.

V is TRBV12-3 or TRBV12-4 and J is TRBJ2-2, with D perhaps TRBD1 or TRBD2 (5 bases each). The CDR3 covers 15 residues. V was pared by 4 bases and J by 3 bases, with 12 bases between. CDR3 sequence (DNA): TGTGCCAGCAGTTCAGAGGGGAGTTACACCGGGGAGCTGTTTTTT. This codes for CASSSEGSYTGELFF.

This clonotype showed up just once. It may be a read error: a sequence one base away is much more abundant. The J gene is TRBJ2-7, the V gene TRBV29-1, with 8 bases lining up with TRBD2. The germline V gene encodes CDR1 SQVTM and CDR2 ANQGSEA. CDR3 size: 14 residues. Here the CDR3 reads CGVEVAGGTYEQYF. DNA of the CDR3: TGCGGCGTTGAGGTGGCGGGGGGAACCTACGAGCAGTACTTC.

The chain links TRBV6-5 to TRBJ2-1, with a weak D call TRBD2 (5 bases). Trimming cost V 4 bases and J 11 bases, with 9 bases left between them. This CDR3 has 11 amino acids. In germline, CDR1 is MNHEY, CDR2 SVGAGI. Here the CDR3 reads CASSWSGKQFF. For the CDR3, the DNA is TGTGCCAGCAGTTGGTCGGGGAAGCAGTTCTTC.

CDR3 bases: TGTGCCAGCAGCGTAGGGAAAAGCGGGGGGACAGATACGCAGTATTTT. Its protein is CASSVGKSGGTDTQYF. The rearrangement joins TRBV9 to TRBJ2-3; 9 bases agree with TRBD2. CDR1 and CDR2 from the germline V gene are SGDLS and YYNGEE. This CDR3 has 16 residues. V trimming: 0 bases; J trimming: 3 bases; junction bases outside the gene matches: 5. The full variable domain, in which reference TRBV9 and TRBJ2-3 provide the parts outside the CDR3, is DSGVTQTPKHLITATGQRVTLRCSPRSGDLSVYWYQQSLDQGLQFLIQYYNGEERAKGNILERFSAQQFPDLHSELNLSSLELGDSALYFCASSVGKSGGTDTQYFGPGTRLTVL.

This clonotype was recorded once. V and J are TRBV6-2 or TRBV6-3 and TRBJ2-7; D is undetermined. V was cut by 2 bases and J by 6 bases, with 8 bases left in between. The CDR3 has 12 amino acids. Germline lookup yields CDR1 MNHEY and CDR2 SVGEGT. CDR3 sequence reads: CASSYRAAEQYF. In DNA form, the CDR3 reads TGTGCCAGCAGTTACCGCGCCGCCGAGCAGTACTTC.

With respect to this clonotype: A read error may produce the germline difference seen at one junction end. CDR3 amino acids: CASSSQHNSWANVLTF. The CDR3 DNA reads as TGTGCCAGTAGTAGTCAGCATAACTCTTGGGCCAACGTCCTGACTTTC. V and J are TRBV19 and TRBJ2-6; D gene uncertain. The CDR3 loop spans 16 amino acids. Germline V gene sequence: CDR1 LNHDA, CDR2 SQIVND (reference sequence).

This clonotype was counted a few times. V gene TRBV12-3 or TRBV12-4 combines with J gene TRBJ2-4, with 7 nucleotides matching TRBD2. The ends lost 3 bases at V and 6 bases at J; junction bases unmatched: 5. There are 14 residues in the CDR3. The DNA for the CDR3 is TGTGCCAGCAGTTTTGCTGGCGGGGGAAACATTCAGTACTTC. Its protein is CASSFAGGGNIQYF.